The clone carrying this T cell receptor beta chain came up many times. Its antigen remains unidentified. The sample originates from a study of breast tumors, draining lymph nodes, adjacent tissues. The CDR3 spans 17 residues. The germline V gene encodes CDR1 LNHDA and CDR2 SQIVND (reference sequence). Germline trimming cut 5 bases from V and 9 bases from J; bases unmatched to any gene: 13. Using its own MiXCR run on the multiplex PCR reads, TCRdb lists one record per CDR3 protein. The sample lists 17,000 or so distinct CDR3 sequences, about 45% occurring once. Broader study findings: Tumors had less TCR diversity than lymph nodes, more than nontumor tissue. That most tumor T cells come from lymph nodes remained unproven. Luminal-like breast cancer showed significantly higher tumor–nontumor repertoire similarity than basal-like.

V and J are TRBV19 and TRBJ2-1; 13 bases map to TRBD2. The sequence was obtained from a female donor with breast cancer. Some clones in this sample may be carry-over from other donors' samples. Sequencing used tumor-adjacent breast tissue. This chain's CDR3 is CASSLPAGTSGIREQFF. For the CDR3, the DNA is TGTGCCAGTAGTCTCCCCGCCGGGACTAGCGGGATCCGTGAGCAGTTCTTC.